This T cell receptor beta chain was recorded in a study of cytomegalovirus exposure and HLA in healthy donors (dated by TCRdb to about 2017). Regarding the study in general: According to an earlier analysis of 587 of the donors, about 190 million T cells yielded 90 million to 140 million unique TCR beta sequences and approximately 300 Gb of sequence data. An early release that covered about 600 HLA-typed donors contained approximately 320 gigabases of sequencing data and 85 million to 100 million unique TCR sequences. The genetic ancestry cluster associated with self-reported Caucasian donors included about 81% of the roughly 400 genotyped donors. The aim of the study was to test whether cataloging public T cell receptors could identify signatures of past pathogen exposure. Using immunosequencing, the study profiled T cell repertoires from 500 to 800 subjects and related those repertoires to cytomegalovirus serostatus. A separate validation cohort of over a hundred different subjects was used in addition to the approximately 610-subject first cohort. To predict cytomegalovirus infection status, the study brought together high-throughput TCR immunosequencing, statistical association of individual TCRs with disease status, and machine learning. A later analysis re-analyzed previously published TCR beta repertoires from 600 to 850 donors and added high-resolution HLA genotyping to study TCR occurrence patterns. The later analysis used no new phenotypic data to find candidate immune exposures, relying instead on TCR beta sequences and their occurrence across donors. To decide whether each TCR beta V gene segment behaved as functional or pseudogenic, an earlier analysis of some 600 of the donors relied on high-throughput TCR beta sequencing. Donor age, sex, ethnicity and CMV serostatus were collected together with the repertoire data. A later genetic analysis took genome-wide SNP genotypes for 398 of the 666 donors and used that subset as a discovery cohort. All discovery cohort repertoires had been generated using a single sequencing platform. HLA typing included class I and class II loci at four-digit resolution. The number of typed donors differed by locus: roughly 629-640 for A, B, C, DRB1 and DQB1; 500 to 550 for DQA1; around 610 for DPA1; and approximately 450 for DPB1. Because of strong linkage in the cohort, roughly five DR-DQ haplotypes were treated as single units for association and clustering. Among some 400 genotyped donors of the cohort, an average of roughly 230,000 unique TCR beta nucleotide sequences was sequenced per donor, of which 15% to 20% were non-productive. The study at large found these results: Roughly 15 rarely observed V segments, including chromosome 9 orphons, were excluded from the earlier analysis of a few hundred of the donors because counts were too low. A further reported finding was that TCR beta sequences accurately predicted the HLA-A and HLA-B alleles for most subjects in the first cohort. The presence/absence analyses assumed that sequencing depth was roughly uniform across donors, and that assumption may not be true. Cytomegalovirus status was reported to be diagnosed by the classifier with high specificity and sensitivity in both the original and validation cohorts. Because some donors lacked HLA typing at each locus, the association tests relied only on the typed subset. Immune exposure information for the cohort was limited to CMV serostatus. A total of roughly 160 TCR beta chains were listed by the study as associated with cytomegalovirus. Most TCR sequences were seen in very few donors, while some public TCRs were found in many individuals. The sequencing pipeline was judged likely to have produced a cluster of highly shared sequence variants as a technical artifact. According to a later genetic analysis, donors in an Asian-associated ancestry cluster had fewer N-insertions in productive TCRs than the approximately 610-donor mean. Broadly in line with IMGT annotations, most TCR beta V segments showed up in productive rearrangements about 87% or about 30% of the time in an earlier analysis of roughly 590 of the donors. In a later analysis, around 15,000 TCR beta sequences were associated with specific HLA alleles at a false discovery rate of 0.05. In this cohort, only TCR beta chains were sequenced, and detectable features were limited by the absence of alpha or paired-chain data. In a later genetic analysis, a missense DCLRE1C variant was associated with V-gene and J-gene trimming of TCR beta chains, and the association was replicated in an independent cohort. When HLA alleles, especially DR and DQ, strongly co-occurred, attributing TCR associations to individual alleles was difficult. According to the authors, the approach could potentially be generalized to other disease states and immunological phenotypes. According to a later analysis, TCR association rates differed among HLA loci, with DRB1 alleles showing the most associated TCRs and HLA-C alleles showing the fewest. In a later analysis, most CMV-associated TCR beta chains were found to appear HLA-restricted, with HLA associations seemingly driven largely by CMV exposure. A few of the identified cytomegalovirus-associated TCR beta chains were confirmed in vitro to be specific for cytomegalovirus antigens. In a later analysis, HLA-associated TCR beta chains showed more clonal expansion and lower generation probabilities than non-associated chains that were equally common. Several of the top co-occurrence clusters appeared to be linked to parvovirus B19, influenza, CMV and Epstein-Barr virus, according to a later analysis. Linkage disequilibrium might explain the correlated functional status among segregating V segments, but an unknown experimental factor could not be ruled out.

The cohort was made up of 650 to 700 healthy bone marrow donors. At the time of sampling, every cohort member was nominally healthy, though immune exposures that went unrecorded were likely present. The donor was CMV seronegative and belonged to the group of 350 to 400 seronegative cohort members. A peripheral blood sample was provided by each donor, and peripheral blood mononuclear cells were used for TCR beta sequencing. The Qiagen DNeasy Blood Extraction Kit was used to extract genomic DNA from the blood cell samples. Concerning this clone: Its antigen target is currently unknown.

The library was produced with the immunoSEQ multiplex PCR assay. A mixture of 60 forward primers for TCR Vbeta segments and 13 reverse primers for TCR Jbeta segments was used in the multiplex PCR. The CDR3 region of rearranged TCR beta genes was amplified from genomic DNA with a multiplex PCR assay. The Illumina HiSeq System was used to sequence the amplified TCR beta libraries as 87-base-pair reads. Per the authors' processing: A later analysis tallied tens of millions of unique TCR beta chains across the 640 or so repertoires, and roughly 11 million of those chains were shared by two or more donors. A nearest-neighbor algorithm error-corrected the raw reads and collapsed the reads into unique sequences, merging closely related sequences to remove PCR and sequencing errors. Alignment of CDR3 sequences to IMGT reference sequences was used to assign V, D and J gene segments. For a sequence to be retained, a match of at least six nucleotides to both a V gene segment and a J gene segment was required. Rearrangements were classified as productive when the CDR3 lacked stop codons and remained in frame with V and J, and all other rearrangements were classified as non-productive. CDR3 was defined by IMGT convention, running from the second conserved V-encoded cysteine to the conserved J-encoded phenylalanine. Sequences without an unambiguous match to a single V gene segment were excluded from the earlier analysis of over 500 of the donors. In an earlier analysis of around 590 of the donors, a V segment was called functional when productive rearrangements were above 56.7%, and segregating when the standard deviation between donors exceeded 5%. A statistical classification framework was built to diagnose cytomegalovirus status from the catalog of TCR beta chain sequences. In a later analysis, V and J genes were assigned by comparing TCR nucleotide sequences against IMGT/GENE-DB human TR gene sequences. In a later analysis, CDR3 sequences and most-parsimonious VDJ recombination scenarios were assigned using the TCRdist pipeline. In a later analysis, each TCR beta chain was defined by its CDR3 amino acid sequence together with its V-gene family, and reads lacking a unique V-gene family were excluded. In a later analysis, 450 to 600 highly shared, low-generation-probability nucleotide sequences were removed to address suspected cross-contamination and a sequencing artifact. In a later analysis, a clonal expansion index was calculated for each public chain from normalized within-repertoire ranks of inferred template counts. In a later analysis, generation probabilities were computed using a VDJ recombination model fitted to out-of-frame rearrangements, and the results were checked against IGoR. In a later analysis, hypergeometric tests were used to score TCR-TCR, TCR-HLA and TCR-CMV co-occurrence, with a repertoire-size bias correction applied to TCR pairs. A later analysis estimated false discovery rates by permuting HLA or CMV assignments 20 times. A later analysis grouped co-occurring TCRs with DBSCAN, adding TCRdist sequence similarity when clustering within HLA-allele-positive subsets. For co-occurrence clustering, repertoires with fewer than 30,000 or more than 120,000 public chains were excluded, along with about five repertoires with anomalous nucleotide sharing. TCRdb limited this immuneACCESS table to in-frame rearrangements with V and J called. A share of clones is missing; checked studies link under half to unresolved V genes, and the rest is unexplained. V and J calls and clone size are copied from that table; D and trimming were computed from the DNA. The sample has about 140,000 clones on record. The ten largest clones capture around 2.2% of the sample.

What was sequenced was PBMCs. This clonotype originated in a woman younger than 35 in good health and CMV-seronegative.

The CDR3 corresponds to CASSWDRGLSLREQYF. The DNA sequence follows: TGTGCCAGCAGCTGGGACAGGGGGCTTTCCTTGCGCGAGCAGTACTTC. This chain is built from TRBV5-6 and TRBJ2-7, and 12 junction bases match TRBD1. The germline V gene gives CDR1 as SGHDT and CDR2 as YYEEEE. The CDR3 runs 16 residues from the cysteine to the phenylalanine. Only the CDR3 portion is preserved as DNA: 48 bases, with reading frame beginning at the first base. V is cut back by 3 bases and J by 6 bases, with 10 bases in the junction unmatched.